This T cell receptor beta chain was found in a study of blood T cell repertoires in COVID-19. The overall study: The United States, Italy and Spain provided the acute and convalescent COVID-19 samples. PBMCs, B-cell-depleted T cells, or T cells provided the cDNA or gDNA that made up the material.

The CDR3 length is 15 residues. Germline loops: CDR1 SNHLY, CDR2 FYNNEI. V gave up 6 bases and J gave up 1 base, with 13 bases separating them. Under the authors' procedure: Estimation of nucleated cell counts relied on the amplification of reference gene primers. Libraries were prepared by immunoSEQ multiplex PCR; TCRdb keeps only in-frame clonotypes and omits some of them. V and J calls plus clone size are reproduced from that table; the DNA served to infer D and trimming. The sample lists roughly 190,000 clones, approximately 84% occurring once. The TCR comes from a human donor with acute or convalescent COVID-19. The donor label of this sample is uncertain. This sequence joins TRBV2 and TRBJ1-5, with D uncertain. Sample: peripheral blood. The CDR3 loop is CASRNRDTSNQPQHF. The CDR3 DNA follows: TGTGCCAGCAGGAACCGGGATACGAGCAATCAGCCCCAGCATTTT.